Sequencing of this TCR beta chain was carried out in a study of Graves' ophthalmopathy and Graves' hyperthyroidism. General study points: Blood also harbored most expanded thyroid clonotypes above 0.001 frequency.

This clonotype came up many times. The antigen remains undetermined. Germline CDR1 and CDR2: GTSNPN and SVGIG (reference sequence). V lost 2 bases and J lost 6, with 11 bases in between. The CDR3 runs to 14 residues. Hyperthyroidism was classified as stable if no ophthalmopathy occurred within 18 months of follow-up. Hyperthyroidism patients were newly diagnosed, ill under 2 months, and aged 18 to 65 years. Among the exclusions were patients with other autoimmune diseases, uncontrolled infections, pregnancy or lactation. Amplification of TCR beta CDR3 regions used RNA transcripts. In the first round, RT-PCR was carried out with HTBI primers, and a multiplex PCR formed the second round. MiXCR, applied by TCRdb to the multiplex PCR reads, yields one record per CDR3 protein. Of hundreds of thousands of distinct CDR3 sequences in the sample, about a fifth were seen once.

V gene TRBV30 combines with J gene TRBJ1-6, with D possibly being TRBD1 (6 bases). The origin of this receptor is a woman aged 18-35 years with stable Graves' hyperthyroidism. Some clones in this sample may be carry-over from other donors' samples. Sequencing was performed on peripheral blood. CDR3 in DNA: TGTGCCTGGAGTACAGGGACATCTAATTCACCCCTCCACTTT. Its protein product is CAWSTGTSNSPLHF.